This T cell receptor beta chain was captured in a study of identical twins. The cDNA had a unique molecular identifier and a template-switch universal primer site. Each CDR3 protein gets one entry after TCRdb re-called the 5' RACE reads with MiXCR. The sample consists of more than 1.5 million distinct CDR3 sequences, around 33% of them appearing once. Notes on the study in general: Among out-of-frame alpha sequences shared by twins, low generation probability occurred in excess. Models underpredicted monozygotic twin sharing of out-of-frame TCR alpha. Abundant beta clonotypes from cord blood had fewer insertions, unlike memory repertoires, which showed none.

J lost 0 bases, V lost 5 bases, and 2 bases had no gene match. The CDR3 consists of 15 residues. Per germline, CDR1 KGHDR and CDR2 SFDVKD. A word on this clonotype: What it binds is not known.

The source is a newborn girl in good health. V usage is TRBV24-1 and J usage is TRBJ2-3; 9 bases align to TRBD1. The sequencing input was cord blood. CDR3 region: CATSAGQGSTDTQYF. The DNA of the CDR3 is TGTGCCACCAGTGCTGGACAGGGGAGCACAGATACGCAGTATTTT.